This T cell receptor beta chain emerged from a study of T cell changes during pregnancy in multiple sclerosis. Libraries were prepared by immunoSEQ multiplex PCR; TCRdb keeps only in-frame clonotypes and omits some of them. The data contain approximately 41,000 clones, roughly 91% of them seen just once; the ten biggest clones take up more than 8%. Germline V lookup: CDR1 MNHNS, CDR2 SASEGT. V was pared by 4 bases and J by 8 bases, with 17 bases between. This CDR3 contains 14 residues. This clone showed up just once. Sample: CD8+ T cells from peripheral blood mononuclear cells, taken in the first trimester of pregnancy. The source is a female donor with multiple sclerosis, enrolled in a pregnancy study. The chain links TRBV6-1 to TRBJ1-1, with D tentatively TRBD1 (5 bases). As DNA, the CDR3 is TGTGCCAGCAGTGTACGGGGGGGGTCATTGGAAGCTTTCTTT. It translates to CASSVRGGSLEAFF.